The next 4 T cell receptor beta chains were all read from a single sample in a study of blood T cell repertoires in COVID-19. The repertoire was sequenced with immunoSEQ multiplex PCR; TCRdb's copy has only in-frame clones and lacks some. Among 210,000 or so clones listed, roughly 88% were seen once. Sequenced sample: peripheral blood. The receptor set was obtained from a middle-aged woman who had recovered from COVID-19.

This chain uses TRBV11-2 with TRBJ2-7; D is undetermined. The CDR3 runs 13 residues. Looked up from germline, CDR1 is SGHAT and CDR2 is FQNNGV. Trimming stripped 3 bases from V and 0 bases from J, with 6 bases between. Written as DNA, the CDR3 is TGTGCCAGCAGCTTTCGTTACTCCTACGAGCAGTACTTC. Amino acids: CASSFRYSYEQYF.

The CDR3 coding sequence is TGTGCCAGCAGCTCACTAGCGGGGGAGCAGTACTTC. This codes for CASSSLAGEQYF. The V gene is TRBV11-2, the J gene TRBJ2-7; 10 positions agree with TRBD2. The CDR3 is made up of 12 amino acids. V lost 4 bases to trimming and J lost 7 bases; unmatched junction nucleotides: 1. Germline CDR1 is SGHAT and CDR2 is FQNNGV.

CDR3 residues: CAFAGTSRETQYF. The CDR3 coding sequence is TGTGCCTTCGCCGGGACTAGTCGGGAGACCCAGTACTTC. The rearrangement joins TRBV30 to TRBJ2-5; 8 bases map to TRBD2. CDR1 is GTSNPN, CDR2 SVGIG, per germline (reference sequence). This CDR3 contains 13 residues. The J segment lost 5 bases and the V segment lost 7 bases, leaving 9 bases of the junction unmatched.

The genes are TRBV7-2 and TRBJ2-3; D gene ambiguous. The germline V gene has CDR1 SGHTA and CDR2 FQGNSA. The CDR3 contains 15 residues. Trimming took 1 base from V and 2 from J, leaving 10 bases between them. CDR3 sequence: CASSLVEATTDTQYF. Here the CDR3 DNA reads TGTGCCAGCAGCTTAGTAGAGGCGACCACAGATACGCAGTATTTT. The full variable domain, completed using reference TRBV7-2 and TRBJ2-3, is GAGVSQSPSNKVTEKGKDVELRCDPISGHTALYWYRQSLGQGLEFLIYFQGNSAPDKSGLPSDRFSAERTGGSVSTLTIQRTQQEDSAVYLCASSLVEATTDTQYFGPGTRLTVL.